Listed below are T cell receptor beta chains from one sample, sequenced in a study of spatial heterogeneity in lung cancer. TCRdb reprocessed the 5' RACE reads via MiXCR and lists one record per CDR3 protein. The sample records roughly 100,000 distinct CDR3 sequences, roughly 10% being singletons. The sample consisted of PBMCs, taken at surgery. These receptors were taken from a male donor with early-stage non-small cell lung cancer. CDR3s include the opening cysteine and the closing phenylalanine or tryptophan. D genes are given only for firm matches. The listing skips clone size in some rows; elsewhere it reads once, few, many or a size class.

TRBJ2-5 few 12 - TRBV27 TGTGCCAGCAAGGCAGATGAAGAGACCCAGTACTTC CASKADEETQYF
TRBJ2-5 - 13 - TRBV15 TGTGCCACCAGCAGGAGGCAGGGAGAGACCCAGTACTTC CATSRRQGETQYF
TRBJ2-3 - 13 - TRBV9 TGTGCCAGCAGCACATCGACAGAAGATACGCAGTATTTT CASSTSTEDTQYF
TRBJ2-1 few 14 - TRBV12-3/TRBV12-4 TGTGCCACCGTTCCGGGGGCCCCAGGAAATGAGCAGTTCTTC CATVPGAPGNEQFF
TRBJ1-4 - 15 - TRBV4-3 TGCGCCAGCAGCCAAACCCTGAAAATGGGTGAAAAACTGTTTTTT CASSQTLKMGEKLFF
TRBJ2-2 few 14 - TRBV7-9 TGTGCCAGCAGCTGGGAGATAAACACCGGGGAGCTGTTTTTT CASSWEINTGELFF
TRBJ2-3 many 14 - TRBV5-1 TGCGCCAGCAGCTTAGGAGGAAATCGTTACGGGCAGTATTTT CASSLGGNRYGQYF
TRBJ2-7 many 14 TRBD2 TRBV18 TGTGCCAGCTCACCGACTAGCGGGGGATACGAGCAGTACTTC CASSPTSGGYEQYF
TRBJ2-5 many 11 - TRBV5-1 TGCGCCAGCAGCTTCCAAGAGACCCAGTACTTC CASSFQETQYF
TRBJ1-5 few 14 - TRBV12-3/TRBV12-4 TGTGCCAGCAGTAGGGACGTTAGCAATCAGCCCCAGCATTTT CASSRDVSNQPQHF
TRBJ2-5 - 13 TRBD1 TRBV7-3 TGTGCCAGCAGCTTTTCGACAGGGGAGACCCAGTACTTC CASSFSTGETQYF
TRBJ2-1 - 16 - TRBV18 TGTGCCAGCTCACCACCCACTGGCGGGACCTACAATGAGCAGTTCTTC CASSPPTGGTYNEQFF
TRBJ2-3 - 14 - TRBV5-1 TGCGCCAGCAGCTTGCACGGGCTCGGGAGTACGCAGTATTTT CASSLHGLGSTQYF
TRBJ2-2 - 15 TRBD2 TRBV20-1 TGCAGTGCGACTAGCGGGGGCCTTAACACCGGGGAGCTGTTTTTT CSATSGGLNTGELFF